This entry describes one T cell receptor (beta chain). No antigen is known for it. The source of the sample is a study of graft-versus-host responses after intestinal transplantation. In the study overall: Recipients obtained multivisceral, liver-intestinal, or isolated intestinal transplants. The whole recipient group had anti-thymocyte globulin induction followed by tacrolimus and steroids for roughly three years.

General study results and limits: Graft-donor T cell macrochimerism coincided with high graft-versus-host to host-versus-graft clonal ratios in allografts.

This CDR3 is built from 12 residues. V gave up 2 bases and J gave up 4 bases, with 2 bases separating them. CDR1 and CDR2 from the germline V gene are MRHNA and SNTAGT. TCRdb's table, derived via immunoSEQ multiplex PCR, lists solely in-frame clones and lacks some. The data show some 110,000 clones, with about 92% seen just once and roughly 1% held by the top ten. The source was unstimulated CD8+ T cells sorted from spleen or lymph node cells, collected before transplant. The sequence was collected from a human donor who was the organ donor for an intestinal transplant. The V gene is TRBV6-4, the J gene TRBJ2-2; D uncertain. The CDR3 nucleotides are TGTGCCAGCAGTGACGGCACCGGGGAGCTGTTTTTT. Translating gives CASSDGTGELFF.